This paragraph reports one TCR beta chain. The antigen is unknown. This record belongs to a study of OX40 agonist ivuxolimab in advanced cancers. Study-wide context: Age averaged about 60 years (range roughly 23 to 85), and 82.7% were male. Partial responses were observed in three patients, of whom one had hepatocellular carcinoma and two had cutaneous melanoma.

This CDR3 spans 16 amino acids. V lost 9 bases to trimming and J lost 1 base, with 19 bases between them. The germline V gene encodes CDR1 LNHDA and CDR2 SQIVND (reference sequence). Clones were sequenced by immunoSEQ multiplex PCR, and TCRdb holds only the in-frame ones, with some missing. The repertoire holds 90,000 to 100,000 clones, with 90% as singletons. Study-wide results and caveats: Researchers report that CD8+ T cells had, on average, more expanded clones than CD4+.

V usage is TRBV19 and J usage is TRBJ1-5; D is perhaps TRBD1 (6 bases). This TCR derives from an adult with an advanced solid tumor such as melanoma, head and neck, liver or kidney cancer. Specimen: CD4+ or CD8+ T cells sorted from blood, collected in a trial of the OX40 agonist ivuxolimab. The CDR3 DNA reads as TGTGCCAGAGGCTTGGGGGGCAGTCGGAGCAATCAGCCCCAGCATTTT. Its protein is CARGLGGSRSNQPQHF.